Presented here are 6 T cell receptor beta chains from one specimen sequenced in a study of shared clonotypes between healthy human individuals. Profiling relied on immunoSEQ multiplex PCR, and the TCRdb table lists in-frame clones only, not all of them. This sample has roughly 2.6 million clones, with around nine tenths found just once. The specimen sequenced was naive CD4+ T cells sorted from blood. Subset here: CD45RA+ positively selected. The source of these receptors is a young man in good health.

The chain employs TRBV6-5 and TRBJ1-3; 11 nucleotides match TRBD1. CDR3 length: 16 residues. V gave up 4 bases and J gave up 2 bases; unmatched junction bases: 4. The V gene's germline CDR1 is MNHEY and CDR2 SVGAGI. CDR3 in DNA: TGTGCCAGCAGTTTACCGGGACAGGGGGCTGGAAACACCATATATTTT. Its translation: CASSLPGQGAGNTIYF.

Note on this clone: Other DNA sequences from this sample encode an identical CDR3 as well. The chain employs TRBV7-9 and TRBJ2-3, with D tentatively TRBD1 or TRBD2 (6 bases each). The V end lost 0 bases, the J end lost 1 base, and 8 bases lay between the germline ends. Germline assignment: CDR1 SEHNR and CDR2 FQNEAQ (reference sequence). The CDR3 covers 15 residues. This CDR3 reads CASSLAGGRTDTQYF. Here the CDR3 DNA reads TGTGCCAGCAGCTTAGCCGGGGGCCGCACAGATACGCAGTATTTT.

Only a few counts were recorded for this clone. The chain uses TRBV5-4 and TRBJ1-2; 8 bases map to TRBD1. Trimming at V came to 4 bases and at J to 6 bases, leaving 5 bases not matched to a gene. The CDR3 consists of 13 residues. Germline CDR1 is SGHNT and CDR2 is YYREEE (reference sequence). The CDR3 loop reads CASSVDRGDGYTF. CDR3 nucleotide sequence: TGTGCCAGCAGCGTAGACAGGGGTGATGGCTACACCTTC. Filled out from reference TRBV5-4 and TRBJ1-2, the complete variable domain reads ETGVTQSPTHLIKTRGQQVTLRCSSQSGHNTVSWYQQALGQGPQFIFQYYREEENGRGNFPPRFSGLQFPNYSSELNVNALELDDSALYLCASSVDRGDGYTFGSGTRLTVV.

This clone has a single count. The V and J genes are TRBV7-8 and TRBJ1-2; TRBD1 is a possible D gene (5 bases). CDR1 SGHVS and CDR2 FQNEAQ come from the germline V gene. Deletions cut 6 bases from V and 4 bases from J, with 12 bases between. The CDR3 sequence is 13 residues long. DNA of the CDR3: TGTGCCAGCAGAGGGGAAAGCTCCTATGGCTACACCTTC. Translation: CASRGESSYGYTF.

V and J are TRBV5-1 and TRBJ2-1; maybe TRBD1 (5 bases). V gave up 2 bases and J gave up 5 bases, with 11 bases separating them. Looked up from germline, CDR1 is SGHRS and CDR2 is YFSETQ. The CDR3 has 14 residues. The DNA for the CDR3 is TGCGCCAGCAGCTTAGGGGCCACCAACAATGAGCAGTTCTTC. Translation: CASSLGATNNEQFF.

This chain joins TRBV5-1 and TRBJ1-1; TRBD1 is a possible D gene (5 bases). Trimming removed 4 bases from V and 5 bases from J, with 18 bases in between. The CDR3 spans 15 residues. Germline lookup yields CDR1 SGHRS and CDR2 YFSETQ. The CDR3 sequence is CASSPGVLGGTEAFF. The CDR3 DNA sequence: TGCGCCAGCAGCCCGGGGGTTCTCGGGGGTACTGAAGCTTTCTTT.